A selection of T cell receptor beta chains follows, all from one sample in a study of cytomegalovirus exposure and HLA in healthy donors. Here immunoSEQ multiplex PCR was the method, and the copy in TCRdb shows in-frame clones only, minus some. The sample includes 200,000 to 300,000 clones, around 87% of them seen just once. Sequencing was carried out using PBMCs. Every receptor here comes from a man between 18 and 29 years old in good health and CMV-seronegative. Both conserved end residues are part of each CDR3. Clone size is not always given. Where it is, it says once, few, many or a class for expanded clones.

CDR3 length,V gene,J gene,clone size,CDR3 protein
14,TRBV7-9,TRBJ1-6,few,CASTQWGGGSPLHF
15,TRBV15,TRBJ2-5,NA,CATSQGRLILGTQYF
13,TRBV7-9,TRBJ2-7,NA,CASRLAGVDEQYF
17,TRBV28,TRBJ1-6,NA,CASSLTAGGHYNSPLHF
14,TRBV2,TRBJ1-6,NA,CASSRGTYNSPLHF
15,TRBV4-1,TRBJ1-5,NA,CASSQDRARGWPQHF
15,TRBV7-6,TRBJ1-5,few,CASSLARGSNQPQHF
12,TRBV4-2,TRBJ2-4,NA,CASSQDFVIQYF
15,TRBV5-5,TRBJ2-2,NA,CASSLLSENTGELFF
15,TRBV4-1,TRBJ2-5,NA,CASSHLAGSQETQYF
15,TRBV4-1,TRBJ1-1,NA,CASSQDWGLNTEAFF
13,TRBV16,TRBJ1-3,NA,CASSPGSGNTIYF
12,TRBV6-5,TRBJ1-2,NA,CASSPVGGGYTF
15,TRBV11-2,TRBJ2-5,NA,CASSPWDRGEETQYF
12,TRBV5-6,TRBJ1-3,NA,CASSLEGNTIYF
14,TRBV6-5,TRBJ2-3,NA,CASRLYSRADTQYF
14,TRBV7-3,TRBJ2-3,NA,CASAGDRGTDTQYF
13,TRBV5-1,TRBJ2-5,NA,CASSGQGWETQYF
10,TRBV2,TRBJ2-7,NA,CASSEAEQYF
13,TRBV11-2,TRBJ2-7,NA,CASSLHPQGEQYF
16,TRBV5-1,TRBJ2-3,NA,CASSLGLAGGSDTQYF
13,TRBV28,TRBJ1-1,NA,CASKTPETDEAFF
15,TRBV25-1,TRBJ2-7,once,CASSGWTGGAGEQYF
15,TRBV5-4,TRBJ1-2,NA,CASSPYFGQGYGYTF
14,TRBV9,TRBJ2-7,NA,CASSVGSGNYEQYF
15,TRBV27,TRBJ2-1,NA,CASRGSSGSLDEQFF
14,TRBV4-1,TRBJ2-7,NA,CASSHPTGTYEQYF
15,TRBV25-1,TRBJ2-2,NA,CASSEAPSSDGELFF
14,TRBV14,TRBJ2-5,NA,CASSPAGGWETQYF
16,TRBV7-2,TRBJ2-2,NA,CASSRAGTGFTGELFF
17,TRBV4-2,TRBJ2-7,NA,CASSQAKGLAATYEQYF
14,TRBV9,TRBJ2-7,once,CASSSPGQDYEQYF
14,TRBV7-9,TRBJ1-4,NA,CASSSGNSDEKLFF
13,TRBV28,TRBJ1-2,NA,CASREVKGEGYTF
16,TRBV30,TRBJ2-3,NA,CAWSGRLGGYTDTQYF
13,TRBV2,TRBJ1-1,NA,CASNMYYNTEAFF
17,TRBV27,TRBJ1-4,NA,CASKTQGPSATNEKLFF
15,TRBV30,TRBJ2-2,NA,CAWSPLAGLTGELFF
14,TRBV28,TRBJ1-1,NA,CASSLGRPDTEAFF
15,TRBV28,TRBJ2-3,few,CASSLGRARTDTQYF
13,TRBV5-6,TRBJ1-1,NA,CASSLGIGAEAFF
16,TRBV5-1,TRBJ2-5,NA,CASSLGRGTLKETQYF
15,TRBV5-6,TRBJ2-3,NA,CASSLLAGGVLMQYF
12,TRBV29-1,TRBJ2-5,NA,CSVEGVSATQYF
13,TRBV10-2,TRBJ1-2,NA,CASSEFLAYGYTF
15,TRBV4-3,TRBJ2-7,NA,CASSVRTGQSREQYF
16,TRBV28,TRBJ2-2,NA,CASSFNREGSAGELFF
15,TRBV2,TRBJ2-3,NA,CASSEGGAKADTQYF
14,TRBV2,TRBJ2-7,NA,CASRGQGRSYEQYF
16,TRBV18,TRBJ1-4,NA,CASSPQDGASGEKLFF
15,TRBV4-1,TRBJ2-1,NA,CASSQTGQGNNEQFF
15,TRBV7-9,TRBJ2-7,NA,CASSWWRGLGIEQYF
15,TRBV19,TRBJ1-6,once,CASTHRGWISSPLHF
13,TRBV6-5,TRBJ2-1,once,CGAGTASYNEQFF
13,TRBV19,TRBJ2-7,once,CASRDRRSYEQYF
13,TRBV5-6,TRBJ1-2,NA,CASSLERGHGYTF
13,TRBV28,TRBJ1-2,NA,CASSFSRVNGYTF
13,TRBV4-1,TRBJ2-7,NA,CASSETRNYEQYF
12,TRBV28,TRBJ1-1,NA,CASSLTEPEAFF
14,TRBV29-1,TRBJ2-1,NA,CSVARGSSPNEQFF